The 16 T cell receptor beta chains reported below all come from one sample, sequenced in a study of blood T cell repertoires in COVID-19. Profiling relied on immunoSEQ multiplex PCR, and the TCRdb table lists in-frame clones only, not all of them. The sample lists tens of thousands of clones; roughly 80% were seen once. The sample was peripheral blood. The receptors were gathered from a human donor in a cohort sampled during active or convalescent COVID-19.

CDR3 protein: CASSSGTGAYEQYF. DNA of the CDR3: TGTGCCAGCAGTTCCGGGACAGGGGCCTACGAGCAGTACTTC. The chain recombines TRBV5-6 with TRBJ2-7, with 10 nucleotides matching TRBD1. Germline lookup yields CDR1 SGHDT and CDR2 YYEEEE. V lost 5 bases and J lost 2; bases outside the gene matches: 4. The CDR3 is made up of 14 amino acids. Using reference TRBV5-6 and TRBJ2-7 for the parts outside the CDR3, the full variable domain is DAGVTQSPTHLIKTRGQQVTLRCSPKSGHDTVSWYQQALGQGPQFIFQYYEEEERQRGNFPDRFSGHQFPNYSSELNVNALLLGDSALYLCASSSGTGAYEQYFGPGTRLTVT.

V gene TRBV29-1 combines with J gene TRBJ2-1, with 8 bases aligning to TRBD2. V trimming: 4 bases; J trimming: 1 base; junction bases outside the gene matches: 3. The CDR3 is made up of 14 amino acids. Germline-derived CDR1 and CDR2 are SQVTM and ANQGSEA. This CDR3 reads CSVGGGGSYNEQFF. For the CDR3, the DNA is TGCAGCGTTGGTGGCGGGGGGTCCTACAATGAGCAGTTCTTC.

The rearrangement uses TRBV3-1 (or the pseudogene TRBV3-2) and TRBJ1-6; 7 positions agree with TRBD1. CDR3 length: 15 amino acids. Looked up from germline, CDR1 is LGHDT and CDR2 is YNNKEL (reference sequence). V lost 4 bases, J lost 7 bases, and 7 bases stayed unmatched. The CDR3 region has the DNA TGTGCCAGCAGCCGGGGACAGCTTGGGAATTCACCCCTCCACTTT. Translated, it gives CASSRGQLGNSPLHF.

The J gene is TRBJ2-7, the V gene TRBV27; TRBD1 aligns across 9 bases. The V gene's germline CDR1 is MNHEY and CDR2 SMNVEV (reference sequence). The CDR3 sequence is 14 residues long. Trimming took 6 bases from V and 3 from J; bases not matched to a gene: 6. DNA of the CDR3: TGTGCCAGCAGCCCCGGGACAGGGAACTACGAGCAGTACTTC. This encodes CASSPGTGNYEQYF.

This chain links TRBV5-4 with TRBJ2-2; D possibly corresponds to TRBD2 (6 bases). The V gene lost 5 bases and the J gene lost 4 bases, with 18 bases spanning the gap. Germline lookup yields CDR1 SGHNT and CDR2 YYREEE (reference sequence). This CDR3 is built from 16 residues. The CDR3 DNA is TGTGCCAGCAGACTCGGGGGACGGGACCTCACCGGGGAGCTGTTTTTT. This translates into CASRLGGRDLTGELFF.

The chain links TRBV15 to TRBJ1-4, with D maybe TRBD1 (5 bases). The ends were cut back, 4 bases at V and 1 base at J, with 13 bases in the middle. The CDR3 is made up of 16 amino acids. CDR1 and CDR2 (germline): LNHNV, YYDKDF (reference sequence). The CDR3 nucleotides are TGTGCCACCAGCAAGGGGAAGCCCGGAACTAATGAAAAACTGTTTTTT. Its translation: CATSKGKPGTNEKLFF. The full variable domain, in which reference TRBV15 and TRBJ1-4 provide the parts outside the CDR3, is DAMVIQNPRYQVTQFGKPVTLSCSQTLNHNVMYWYQQKSSQAPKLLFHYYDKDFNNEADTPDNFQSRRPNTSFCFLDIRSPGLGDTAMYLCATSKGKPGTNEKLFFGSGTQLSVL.

The genes are TRBV7-2 and TRBJ1-5; maybe TRBD1 (6 bases). The CDR3 is 14 amino acids. The V and J ends lost 5 bases and 7 bases respectively, with 15 bases between them. The germline V gene encodes CDR1 SGHTA and CDR2 FQGNSA. The CDR3: CASSIEQGKQPQHF. CDR3 DNA sequence: TGTGCCAGCAGCATTGAACAGGGTAAGCAGCCCCAGCATTTT.

This clone was seen a few times. This sequence joins TRBV6-6 and TRBJ1-2; D possibly corresponds to TRBD1 (5 bases). Germline CDR1 MNHNY, CDR2 SVGAGI (reference sequence). V lost 5 bases, J lost 4 bases, and 17 bases lay in between. This CDR3 is 15 amino acids long. In DNA, the CDR3 is TGTGCCAGCAGTGACGGGGGACGTGGATCCTATGGCTACACCTTC. Protein sequence: CASSDGGRGSYGYTF.

This chain links TRBV2 with TRBJ2-2; the D gene is possibly TRBD2 (5 bases). The germline V gene has CDR1 SNHLY and CDR2 FYNNEI. The CDR3 is 12 residues long. Trimming stripped 4 bases from V and 8 bases from J, with 8 bases between. The CDR3 DNA reads TGTGCCAGCAGTGGTGAGGGTGGGGAGCTGTTTTTT. It specifies CASSGEGGELFF.

The V gene is TRBV6-6, the J gene TRBJ1-5; unclear D gene. Per the germline V gene, CDR1 is MNHNY and CDR2 is SVGAGI (reference sequence). V lost 2 bases and J 1 base, leaving 9 bases between the germline ends. The CDR3 totals 15 residues. The CDR3 sequence is CASSYNNPSNQPQHF. The CDR3 bases are TGTGCCAGCAGTTACAACAACCCGAGCAATCAGCCCCAGCATTTT.

The chain couples TRBV16 to TRBJ2-7; the D gene is possibly TRBD2 (6 bases). CDR1 is KGHSY, CDR2 FQNENV, per germline. The CDR3 has 14 amino acids. The V and J ends lost 4 bases and 6 bases respectively, with 16 bases between them. CDR3 region: CASSLLGGAGEQYF. The CDR3 nucleotides are TGTGCCAGCAGCCTCCTCGGGGGAGCGGGCGAGCAGTACTTC.

This sequence joins TRBV6-1 and TRBJ2-1; no definite D call. Germline CDR1 MNHNS, CDR2 SASEGT. Trimming took off 0 bases at V and 8 bases at J, with 14 bases between the two ends. The CDR3 is 15 residues long. CDR3 bases: TGTGCCAGCAGTGAAGCGGCGGCAGCCTGGGATGAGCAGTTCTTC. Translation: CASSEAAAAWDEQFF.

The chain employs TRBV5-1 and TRBJ1-2, with D maybe TRBD1 (6 bases). CDR3 length: 17 residues. The germline CDR1 and CDR2 sequences are SGHRS and YFSETQ. The V end was cut by 3 bases, the J end by 6 bases, with 24 bases between. CDR3 in amino acids: CASSSQGVELLRNGYTF. In DNA, the CDR3 is TGCGCCAGCAGCTCACAGGGCGTGGAACTGCTTAGAAATGGCTACACCTTC.

J is TRBJ2-3 and V is TRBV4-2, with 13 bases lining up with TRBD2. This CDR3 is built from 17 residues. The J segment lost 4 bases and the V segment lost 0 bases, leaving 4 bases of the junction unmatched. Germline CDR1 is LGHNA and CDR2 is YNFKEQ. CDR3 bases: TGTGCCAGCAGCCAAGATACACTAGCGGGGGGGCCAGATACGCAGTATTTT. Translating gives CASSQDTLAGGPDTQYF.

The gene calls are TRBV28 and TRBJ2-7, with 8 bases that match TRBD1. The V segment lost 5 bases and the J segment 2 bases; nucleotides outside the gene matches: 8. The CDR3 runs to 15 residues. Germline lookup yields CDR1 MDHEN and CDR2 SYDVKM. CDR3 residues: CASSAAGGRTYEQYF. The CDR3 DNA reads TGTGCCAGCAGTGCCGCAGGGGGCCGTACCTACGAGCAGTACTTC.

This chain uses TRBV9 with TRBJ1-2, with 7 nucleotides matching TRBD1. The germline V gene has CDR1 SGDLS and CDR2 YYNGEE. The CDR3 is 13 amino acids. J lost 8 bases, V lost 3 bases, and 7 bases had no gene match. The CDR3 sequence is CASSGPGGLGYTF. As DNA, the CDR3 is TGTGCCAGCAGCGGCCCAGGGGGTTTAGGCTACACCTTC.